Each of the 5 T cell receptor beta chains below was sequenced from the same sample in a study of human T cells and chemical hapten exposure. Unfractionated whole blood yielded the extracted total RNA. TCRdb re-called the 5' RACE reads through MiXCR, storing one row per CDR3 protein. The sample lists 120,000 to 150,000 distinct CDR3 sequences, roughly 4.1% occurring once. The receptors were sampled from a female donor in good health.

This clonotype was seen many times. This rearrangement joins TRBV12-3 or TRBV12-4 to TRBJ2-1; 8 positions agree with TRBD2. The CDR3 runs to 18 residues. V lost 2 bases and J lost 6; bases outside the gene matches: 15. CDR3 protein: CASSLYGSGGSYGNEQFF. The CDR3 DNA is TGTGCCAGCAGTTTATACGGGTCGGGGGGGTCTTATGGCAATGAGCAGTTCTTC.

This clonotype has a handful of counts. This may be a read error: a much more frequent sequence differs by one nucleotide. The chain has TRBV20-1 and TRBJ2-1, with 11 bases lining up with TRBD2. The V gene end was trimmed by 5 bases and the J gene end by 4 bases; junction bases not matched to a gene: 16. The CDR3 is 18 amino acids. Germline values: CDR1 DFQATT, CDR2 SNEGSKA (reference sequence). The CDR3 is CSAFQLAGGSSGYNEQFF. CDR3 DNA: TGCAGTGCTTTCCAGCTAGCGGGGGGTTCGAGTGGGTACAATGAGCAGTTCTTC.

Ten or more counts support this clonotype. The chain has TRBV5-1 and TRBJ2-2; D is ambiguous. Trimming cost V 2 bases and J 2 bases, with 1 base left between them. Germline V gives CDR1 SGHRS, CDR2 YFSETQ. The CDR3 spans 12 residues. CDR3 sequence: CASSLNTGELFF. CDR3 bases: TGCGCCAGCAGCTTAAACACCGGGGAGCTGTTTTTT.

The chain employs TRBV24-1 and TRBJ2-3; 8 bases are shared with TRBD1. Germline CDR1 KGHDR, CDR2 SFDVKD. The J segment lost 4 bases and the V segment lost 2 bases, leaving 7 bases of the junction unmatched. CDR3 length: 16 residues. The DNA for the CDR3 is TGTGCCACCAGTGATTCGTACAGGGGGTGGGCAGATACGCAGTATTTT. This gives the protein CATSDSYRGWADTQYF.

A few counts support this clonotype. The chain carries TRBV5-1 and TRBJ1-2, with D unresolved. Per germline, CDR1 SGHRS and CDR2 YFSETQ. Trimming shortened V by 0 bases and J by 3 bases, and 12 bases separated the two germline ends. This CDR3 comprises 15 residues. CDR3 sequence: CASSLGTDLDYGYTF. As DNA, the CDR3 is TGCGCCAGCAGCTTGGGGACTGACCTTGACTATGGCTACACCTTC.